The 7 T cell receptor beta chains reported below all come from one sample, sequenced in a study of blood T cell repertoires in COVID-19. Profiled with immunoSEQ multiplex PCR; TCRdb holds only in-frame clones, not every one. The table lists 75,000 to 100,000 clones, 65% to 90% of them singletons. Specimen: peripheral blood. The origin of the receptors is a man older than 75 with acute or convalescent COVID-19.

This chain connects TRBV5-4 to TRBJ1-5; D remains unclear. Trimming cost V 3 bases and J 0 bases, with 10 bases left between them. Germline V gene sequence: CDR1 SGHNT, CDR2 YYREEE (reference sequence). There are 15 residues in the CDR3. CDR3 in amino acids: CASSSGGNSNQPQHF. Written as DNA, the CDR3 is TGTGCCAGCAGCTCAGGAGGGAATAGCAATCAGCCCCAGCATTTT.

This sequence joins TRBV7-2 and TRBJ1-2; 8 nucleotides match TRBD1. The V gene's germline CDR1 is SGHTA and CDR2 FQGNSA. Unmatched junction bases numbered 6, after V lost 5 bases and J lost 1 base. The CDR3 sequence is 15 residues long. The CDR3 protein is CASSDRQGINYGYTF. The CDR3 DNA is TGTGCCAGCAGCGACCGACAGGGGATTAACTATGGCTACACCTTC. Full variable domain (remainder filled in from reference TRBV7-2 and TRBJ1-2): GAGVSQSPSNKVTEKGKDVELRCDPISGHTALYWYRQSLGQGLEFLIYFQGNSAPDKSGLPSDRFSAERTGGSVSTLTIQRTQQEDSAVYLCASSDRQGINYGYTFGSGTRLTVV.

The chain has TRBV28 and TRBJ2-2; tentative D call: TRBD2 (6 bases). CDR1 is MDHEN, CDR2 SYDVKM, per germline. Trimming took off 10 bases at V and 3 bases at J, with 12 bases between the two ends. This CDR3 has 13 amino acids. The CDR3 here is CATQEGDTGELFF. The CDR3 DNA follows: TGTGCCACCCAGGAGGGAGACACCGGGGAGCTGTTTTTT.

The CDR3 DNA follows: TGTGCCATCAGTCGGGACAGGGGGCGCGAGCAGTACTTC. Translated, it gives CAISRDRGREQYF. The chain joins TRBV10-3 to TRBJ2-7; 12 bases map to TRBD1. The CDR3 loop spans 13 amino acids. J lost 6 bases, V lost 5 bases, and 2 bases had no gene match. Germline V lookup: CDR1 ENHRY, CDR2 SYGVKD.

The chain uses TRBV28 and TRBJ2-2; tentative D call: TRBD1 (5 bases). This CDR3 is built from 15 residues. V gave up 6 bases and J gave up 4 bases, with 15 bases separating them. The V gene's germline CDR1 is MDHEN and CDR2 SYDVKM. The CDR3 bases are TGTGCCAGCAGGCGGTCTAGTGGGGCCACCGGGGAGCTGTTTTTT. Translation: CASRRSSGATGELFF.

The chain carries TRBV9 and TRBJ1-1; 8 bases align to TRBD1. The CDR3 length is 15 residues. The J segment lost 4 bases and the V segment lost 0 bases, leaving 5 bases of the junction unmatched. Germline lookup yields CDR1 SGDLS and CDR2 YYNGEE. CDR3: CASSVEPGGITEAFF. DNA for the CDR3: TGTGCCAGCAGCGTAGAACCAGGGGGCATCACTGAAGCTTTCTTT.

This sequence joins TRBV27 and TRBJ2-7, with a possible D match to TRBD1 (6 bases). V was clipped by 6 bases and J by 7 bases, with 19 bases between them. This CDR3 region has 14 residues. Germline V gene sequence: CDR1 MNHEY, CDR2 SMNVEV (reference sequence). The CDR3, as DNA: TGTGCCAGCAGGACTCAGGGGTTGGGGAGTGAGCAGTACTTC. This translates into CASRTQGLGSEQYF.